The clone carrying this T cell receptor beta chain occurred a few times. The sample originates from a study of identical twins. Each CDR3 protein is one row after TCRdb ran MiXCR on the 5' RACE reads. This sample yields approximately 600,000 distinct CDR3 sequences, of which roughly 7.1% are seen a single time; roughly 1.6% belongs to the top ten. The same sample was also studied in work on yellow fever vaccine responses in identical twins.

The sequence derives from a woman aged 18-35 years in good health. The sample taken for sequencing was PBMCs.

The CDR3 here is CASIRATNTGELFF. The CDR3 DNA sequence: TGTGCCAGCATTCGGGCAACGAACACCGGGGAGCTGTTTTTT. The J gene is TRBJ2-2, the V gene TRBV2; D is unclear. V lost 7 bases and J lost 0, with 9 bases in between. Germline V gives CDR1 SNHLY, CDR2 FYNNEI. The CDR3 has 14 residues.